The 22 T cell receptor beta chains reported below all come from one sample, sequenced in a study of T cells in women clearing cervical HPV infection. The table came from immunoSEQ multiplex PCR; TCRdb's copy has only in-frame clones and leaves some out. The repertoire shows approximately 32,000 clones; the top ten hold 7% to 7.5%. Sequencing was performed on blood buffy coat. These receptors all stem from a woman between 18 and 75 years old with a cervical HPV16 infection that either progressed to CIN3+ or cleared (not recorded which).

A word on this clone: The read is 3 residues too short to cover the CDR3 end, so that end is filled in from the germline J gene. V usage is TRBV7-2 and J usage is TRBJ1-2, with TRBD1 matching over 7 bases. The CDR3 totals 15 residues. From germline, CDR1 is SGHTA and CDR2 FQGNSA. The CDR3: CASSTHWTGTYDYTF. CDR3 bases read: TGTGCCAGCAGCACGCATTGGACAGGTACCTACGAC.

The CDR3 is CASSGQRNTGELFF. The CDR3 DNA, read in part, is TGTGCCAGTAGTGGACAGAGGAACACCGGGGAG. The rearrangement links TRBV19 to TRBJ2-2; possible D gene TRBD1, 6 bases. Coverage ceases 3 residues before the CDR3 finishes, and the germline J gene fills in the end. Germline CDR1 and CDR2: LNHDA and SQIVND (reference sequence). The CDR3 is 14 amino acids. The V end was cut by 5 bases, the J end by 1 base, with 8 bases between.

On this clone: The read gets to within 3 residues of the CDR3 end, and the germline J gene fills in the rest. The chain joins TRBV5-1 to TRBJ2-1, with 12 positions matching TRBD2. In germline, CDR1 is SGHRS, CDR2 YFSETQ. The CDR3 loop spans 16 amino acids. The J segment lost 4 bases and the V segment lost 0 bases, leaving 2 bases of the junction unmatched. The covered CDR3 bases are TGCGCCAGCAGCTTGGCACTAGCGGGGGGATACAATGAG. Residues: CASSLALAGGYNE. The complete CDR3 reads CASSLALAGGYNEQFF.

Worth noting for this clone: The read halts 3 residues ahead of the CDR3 end, with the missing end drawn from the germline J gene. This chain joins TRBV19 and TRBJ2-7, with 11 bases matching TRBD1. Germline assignment: CDR1 LNHDA and CDR2 SQIVND (reference sequence). Trimming took 5 bases from V and 3 from J; bases not matched to a gene: 6. The CDR3 contains 15 residues. The sequenced CDR3 bases are TGTGCCAGTAGTTTTAGGACAGGGGGCTACTACGAG. Amino acid sequence: CASSFRTGGYYE. The whole CDR3 region reads CASSFRTGGYYEQYF.

On this clone: The CDR3 is cut off 3 residues early in the read; its end comes from the germline J gene. The chain employs TRBV7-9 and TRBJ2-5; D possibly corresponds to TRBD1 (6 bases). Germline values: CDR1 SEHNR, CDR2 FQNEAQ (reference sequence). The CDR3 consists of 15 residues. The sequenced part of the CDR3 DNA is TGTGCCAGCAGCTTAGGCCAGGGGATGTCAGATACC. This codes for CASSLGQGMSDT. The whole CDR3 region reads CASSLGQGMSDTQYF.

A word on this clone: The read terminates 3 residues before the CDR3 end, so the remaining end is supplied by the germline J gene. This chain joins TRBV19 and TRBJ2-7; TRBD1 matches 8 bases. V gave up 4 bases and J gave up 3 bases; unmatched junction bases: 5. This CDR3 comprises 14 residues. The germline gives CDR1 LNHDA, CDR2 SQIVND (reference sequence). Partial CDR3 DNA: TGTGCCAGTAGTACGACCGGGACAGGCTACGAG. Amino acids: CASSTTGTGYE. The entire CDR3 protein reads CASSTTGTGYEQYF.

In regard to this clone: The read ends 3 residues early relative to the CDR3; the germline J gene fills the gap. The chain carries TRBV30 and TRBJ2-7; 9 bases map to TRBD1. The CDR3 is 14 amino acids. Germline CDR1 and CDR2: GTSNPN and SVGIG (reference sequence). V lost 2 bases and J lost 1; bases outside the gene matches: 3. The sequenced CDR3 bases are TGTGCCTGGAGTACAGGGACAGGGTCCTACGAG. Its translation: CAWSTGTGSYE. The whole CDR3 sequence is CAWSTGTGSYEQYF.

Concerning this clone itself: Sequencing ends 3 residues short of the CDR3 end; the germline J gene provides the rest. The chain employs TRBV7-9 and TRBJ1-1; tentatively, D is TRBD1 (5 bases). The CDR3 is 13 amino acids. The V gene lost 5 bases and the J gene lost 1 base, with 8 bases spanning the gap. Germline values: CDR1 SEHNR, CDR2 FQNEAQ (reference sequence). CDR3 DNA (partial): TGTGCCAGCAGCGCACAGGAGAACACTGAA. This codes for CASSAQENTE. The entire CDR3 sequence reads CASSAQENTEAFF.

As regards this clone: The read ends 3 residues early relative to the CDR3; the germline J gene fills the gap. The chain recombines TRBV5-4 with TRBJ2-3; tentatively, D is TRBD2 (6 bases). The CDR3 has 14 amino acids. Per the germline V gene, CDR1 is SGHNT and CDR2 is YYREEE (reference sequence). The CDR3 sequence: CASKAGWGKETQYF. The covered CDR3 bases are TGTGCCAGCAAAGCGGGCTGGGGTAAAGAGACG.

On this clone itself: The CDR3 end lies 3 residues beyond the end of the read and is filled in from the germline J gene. The J gene is TRBJ2-3, the V gene TRBV7-9; 7 bases map to TRBD2. This CDR3 is built from 15 residues. With V trimmed by 4 bases and J by 4 bases, 8 bases remained unmatched. Germline V lookup: CDR1 SEHNR, CDR2 FQNEAQ (reference sequence). The CDR3 is CASSSAGGLADTQYF. The CDR3 bases that were read are TGTGCCAGCAGCTCCGCCGGGGGGTTGGCAGATACG.

Measured by frequency, this clone is medium-sized (0.01 to 0.1%). The read stops 3 residues short of the end of the CDR3; the missing end is completed from the germline J gene. J is TRBJ2-5 and V is TRBV6-2 or TRBV6-3; possible D gene TRBD1, 6 bases. The CDR3 length is 17 residues. V lost 0 bases and J lost 5, with 19 bases in between. Per the germline V gene, CDR1 is MNHEY and CDR2 is SVGEGT. This chain's CDR3 is CASSYSIGSGVSETQYF. CDR3 bases read: TGTGCCAGCAGTTACTCGATTGGTTCAGGGGTTTCGGAGACC.

About this clone itself: The read ends 3 residues shy of where the CDR3 ends; the end is completed using the germline J gene. The rearrangement links TRBV10-3 to TRBJ1-6; D is uncertain. This CDR3 has 13 residues. Germline CDR1 and CDR2: ENHRY and SYGVKD. V was trimmed by 10 bases and J by 5 bases, leaving 12 bases between them. The CDR3 bases that were read are TGTGCCACCACCCAGTCCGATAATTCACCC. Its translation is CATTQSDNSP. The entire CDR3 protein reads CATTQSDNSPLHF.

Turning to this clone: The CDR3 is cut off 3 residues early in the read; its end comes from the germline J gene. This sequence joins TRBV19 and TRBJ2-3, with 8 positions matching TRBD1. CDR3 length equals 16 residues. Losses at the gene ends were 6 bases for V and 4 bases for J; bases not matched to a gene: 12. Germline V gives CDR1 LNHDA, CDR2 SQIVND (reference sequence). The CDR3 bases that were read are TGTGCCAGTAGGGACAGGGAACTAGGTGTTGCAGATACG. It codes for CASRDRELGVADT. The CDR3, in full, reads CASRDRELGVADTQYF.

For this clone: Read sequence stops 3 residues before the CDR3 end, and the germline J gene provides the missing end. This rearrangement joins TRBV5-5 to TRBJ1-2; tentatively, D is TRBD1 (5 bases). Germline V gene data show CDR1 as SGHKS and CDR2 as YYEKEE (reference sequence). The V end lost 4 bases, the J end lost 5 bases, and 12 bases lay between the germline ends. CDR3 length: 13 amino acids. The CDR3 reads CASSSLEGYGYTF. The sequenced CDR3 bases are TGTGCCAGCAGCAGCTTAGAGGGGTATGGC.

To note about this clone: The CDR3 is cut off 3 residues early in the read; its end comes from the germline J gene. The chain is built from TRBV5-1 and TRBJ2-3; TRBD1 aligns across 10 bases. CDR1 is SGHRS and CDR2 is YFSETQ in the germline V gene. There are 15 residues in the CDR3. V lost 4 bases, J lost 6 bases, and 8 bases stayed unmatched. The covered CDR3 bases are TGCGCCAGCAGCCCGGGACAGGGGCCCGCTGATACG. Translation gives CASSPGQGPADT. The full CDR3 protein is CASSPGQGPADTQYF.

With regard to this clone: The read stops 3 residues short of the end of the CDR3; the missing end is completed from the germline J gene. V and J are TRBV5-6 and TRBJ1-4, with 10 bases matching TRBD1. The V segment lost 2 bases and the J segment 8 bases; nucleotides outside the gene matches: 6. The germline gives CDR1 SGHDT, CDR2 YYEEEE. The CDR3 extends over 15 amino acids. CDR3 bases read: TGTGCCAGCAGCTTCGTGGACAGGGGGGGCGAAAAA. Amino acids: CASSFVDRGGEK. The full CDR3 protein is CASSFVDRGGEKLFF.

Comments on this clone: Read data end 3 residues before the CDR3 end; the end is taken from the germline J gene. V and J are TRBV6-2 or TRBV6-3 and TRBJ1-2; perhaps TRBD1 as D (5 bases). Germline V lookup: CDR1 MNHEY, CDR2 SVGEGT. The CDR3 has 15 residues. CDR3 bases read: TGTGCCAGCAGTTACGGAAGCGGGGACTACTACGAC. Its protein is CASSYGSGDYYD. The CDR3 reads in full as CASSYGSGDYYDYTF.

With regard to this clone: The read ends 3 residues before the CDR3 terminus; that terminus is restored from the germline J gene. This chain connects TRBV27 to TRBJ2-5, with D possibly matching TRBD1 (6 bases). The CDR3 totals 14 residues. Between the trimmed V and J ends, which lost 5 bases and 4 bases, there was a span of 14 bases. Germline CDR1 MNHEY, CDR2 SMNVEV (reference sequence). The sequenced part of the CDR3 DNA is TGTGCCAGCAGTCTCCCGGGACAACGAGAGACC. This translates into CASSLPGQRET. The complete CDR3 sequence is CASSLPGQRETQYF.

About this clone itself: The read comes to an end 3 residues before the CDR3 does, leaving the germline J gene to fill in the end. This chain uses TRBV19 with TRBJ2-2; possible D gene TRBD2, 6 bases. CDR3 size: 14 residues. From germline, CDR1 is LNHDA and CDR2 SQIVND (reference sequence). V lost 4 bases and J 4 bases, leaving 10 bases between the germline ends. Incomplete CDR3 DNA: TGTGCCAGTAGTAAGATGGGGGGCACCGGGGAG. Its translation: CASSKMGGTGE. The full CDR3 reads CASSKMGGTGELFF. The entire variable domain, with the rest obtained from reference TRBV19 and TRBJ2-2, is as follows: DGGITQSPKYLFRKEGQNVTLSCEQNLNHDAMYWYRQDPGQGLRLIYYSQIVNDFQKGDIAEGYSVSREKKESFPLTVTSAQKNPTAFYLCASSKMGGTGELFFGEGSRLTVL.

In the case of this clone: The observed sequence ends 3 residues before the CDR3 terminus, with the missing tail filled in from the germline J gene. The V call is TRBV19, the J call TRBJ1-1; D call uncertain. The CDR3 length is 12 residues. CDR1 is LNHDA, CDR2 SQIVND, per germline (reference sequence). CDR3 DNA (partial): TGTGCCAGTAGTATTCCGACAACGGGG. This translates into CASSIPTTG. The complete CDR3 protein is CASSIPTTGAFF.

A remark on this clone: The junction does not match germline at one end; this may be a read error. The identical CDR3 is also encoded by other nucleotide sequences in the sample. CDR3 sequence: CSVGTAVTGNTIYF. The part of the CDR3 DNA that was read is TGCAGCGTCGGGACAGCCGTCACTGGAAACACT. The rearrangement links TRBV29-1 to TRBJ1-3; TRBD1 aligns across 7 bases. The read gets to within 3 residues of the CDR3 end, and the germline J gene fills in the rest. This CDR3 is built from 14 residues. Germline CDR1 and CDR2: SQVTM and ANQGSEA.

On this clone: The read falls 3 residues short of the CDR3 end, and the missing part is taken from the germline J gene. The chain employs TRBV7-3 and TRBJ2-1, with 8 nucleotides matching TRBD2. This CDR3 region has 14 residues. Germline V CDR1 and CDR2: SGHTA, FQGTGA. The V segment lost 5 bases and the J segment 9 bases; nucleotides outside the gene matches: 9. The covered CDR3 bases are TGTGCCAGCAGCCCTGGGACTAGTTTAGCTGAG. Translation: CASSPGTSLAE. The whole CDR3 protein reads CASSPGTSLAEQFF.